Shown below are 19 T cell receptor beta chains from a single sample sequenced in a study of shared clonotypes between healthy human individuals. Measured with immunoSEQ multiplex PCR; TCRdb has only the in-frame clones, and not every one. The sample shows roughly 1,000,000 clones, 75% to 85% of them seen only once. Sequencing was carried out using memory CD4+ T cells from PBMCs. Subset specified: CD45RA-negative fraction. The receptors were sampled from a man aged 18 to 30 in good health. Some clones in this sample may be carry-over from other donors' samples.

J is TRBJ2-5 and V is TRBV15; 10 bases match TRBD2. Germline trimming cut 4 bases from V and 5 bases from J; bases unmatched to any gene: 13. Germline assignment: CDR1 LNHNV and CDR2 YYDKDF (reference sequence). CDR3 size: 17 residues. CDR3 amino acids: CATSKRPSGRGGETQYF. The DNA of the CDR3 is TGTGCCACCAGCAAGCGTCCAAGCGGGAGGGGAGGGGAGACCCAGTACTTC.

For the CDR3, the DNA is TGTGCCAGCAACAGGGCTCTGGACAGCAATCAGCCCCAGCATTTT. Amino acid sequence: CASNRALDSNQPQHF. This chain joins TRBV19 and TRBJ1-5, with D possibly TRBD1 on 6 matching bases. This CDR3 spans 15 amino acids. Germline CDR1 reads LNHDA; CDR2 reads SQIVND (reference sequence). V was pared by 9 bases and J by 1 base, with 16 bases between. Combining the CDR3 with reference TRBV19 and TRBJ1-5 gives the whole variable domain DGGITQSPKYLFRKEGQNVTLSCEQNLNHDAMYWYRQDPGQGLRLIYYSQIVNDFQKGDIAEGYSVSREKKESFPLTVTSAQKNPTAFYLCASNRALDSNQPQHFGDGTRLSIL.

The J gene is TRBJ2-3, the V gene TRBV19; 7 nucleotides align to TRBD2. CDR3 length equals 13 residues. Trimming cost V 3 bases and J 4 bases; bases outside gene matches: 1. CDR1 is LNHDA and CDR2 is SQIVND in the germline V gene (reference sequence). The CDR3 here is CASSMRESDTQYF. For the CDR3, the DNA is TGTGCCAGTAGTATGCGGGAGTCAGATACGCAGTATTTT.

In nucleotides, the CDR3 is TGTGCCTGGAGTGTACAACTAGCGGGGCAAGAGACCCAGTACTTC. This codes for CAWSVQLAGQETQYF. The chain carries TRBV30 and TRBJ2-5; the match to TRBD2 covers 10 bases. V was pared by 0 bases and J by 2 bases, with 3 bases of the junction left unmatched. There are 15 residues in the CDR3. Germline values: CDR1 GTSNPN, CDR2 SVGIG (reference sequence). The whole variable domain, remainder taken from reference TRBV30 and TRBJ2-5, is SQTIHQWPATLVQPVGSPLSLECTVEGTSNPNLYWYRQAAGRGLQLLFYSVGIGQISSEVPQNLSASRPQDRQFILSSKKLLLSDSGFYLCAWSVQLAGQETQYFGPGTRLLVL.

The chain employs TRBV28 and TRBJ1-4; D is possibly TRBD1 (5 bases). Trimming removed 6 bases from V and 0 bases from J, with 11 bases in between. The CDR3 totals 15 residues. Germline CDR1 reads MDHEN; CDR2 reads SYDVKM. This CDR3 reads CASRIGTATNEKLFF. DNA for the CDR3: TGTGCCAGCAGGATTGGGACGGCAACTAATGAAAAACTGTTTTTT.

The chain carries TRBV30 and TRBJ2-1; D may correspond to TRBD1 or TRBD2 (5 bases each). V lost 1 base and J lost 10, with 11 bases in between. The CDR3 covers 12 residues. CDR1 is GTSNPN and CDR2 is SVGIG in the germline V gene (reference sequence). CDR3 DNA sequence: TGTGCCTGGAGTGGGGACCTCCCGGAGCAGTTCTTC. This sequence encodes CAWSGDLPEQFF.

The rearrangement links TRBV28 to TRBJ2-7; 11 bases match TRBD1. Per the germline V gene, CDR1 is MDHEN and CDR2 is SYDVKM. V trimming: 10 bases; J trimming: 1 base; junction bases outside the gene matches: 6. CDR3 size: 14 residues. In DNA form, the CDR3 reads TGTGCCACCGAAGGACAGGGGGCATCCTACGAGCAGTACTTC. Amino acid sequence: CATEGQGASYEQYF.

In DNA, the CDR3 is TGTGCCAGCAGTTACTCGGGACTACCAGGGGCCGGGGCTTTCTTT. Translation gives CASSYSGLPGAGAFF. The chain combines TRBV6-5 with TRBJ1-1; the D gene is possibly TRBD1 (6 bases). Germline CDR1 MNHEY, CDR2 SVGAGI. The V and J ends lost 0 bases and 11 bases respectively, with 19 bases between them. The CDR3 sequence is 15 residues long.

This clone was detected once. This sequence joins TRBV7-3 and TRBJ2-1, with 10 positions matching TRBD2. The V gene's germline CDR1 is SGHTA and CDR2 FQGTGA. Trimming at V came to 1 base and at J to 7 bases, leaving 4 bases not matched to a gene. The CDR3 is 15 residues long. The CDR3: CASSLRASGGNEQFF. The CDR3, as DNA: TGTGCCAGCAGCTTAAGAGCTAGCGGGGGAAATGAGCAGTTCTTC.

The chain recombines TRBV29-1 with TRBJ1-2; the D gene is possibly TRBD1 (5 bases). Per the germline V gene, CDR1 is SQVTM and CDR2 is ANQGSEA. Deletions cut 3 bases from V and 6 bases from J, with 23 bases between. The CDR3 totals 16 residues. CDR3: CSVEYHSRRGLDGYTF. As DNA, the CDR3 is TGCAGCGTTGAGTACCACAGTCGGAGGGGTTTGGATGGCTACACCTTC.

The chain is built from TRBV14 and TRBJ1-1, with a weak D call TRBD1 (6 bases). The CDR3 is 15 amino acids. Germline V gene lookup returns CDR1 SGHDN and CDR2 FVKESK. Between the trimmed V and J ends, which lost 4 bases and 2 bases, there was a span of 14 bases. CDR3 nucleotides: TGTGCCAGCAGCCGGAACAGGGATATAAACACTGAAGCTTTCTTT. Its protein is CASSRNRDINTEAFF.

The CDR3 DNA follows: TGTGCCAGCAGCTCCTCTACTAGCGGGAGGGATACGCAGTATTTT. Translation gives CASSSSTSGRDTQYF. The chain carries TRBV5-4 and TRBJ2-3, with 12 bases fitting TRBD2. The CDR3 runs 15 residues. CDR1 SGHNT and CDR2 YYREEE come from the germline V gene (reference sequence). The V and J ends lost 3 bases and 6 bases, in that order; junction bases with no gene match: 5. The variable domain in full, completed from reference TRBV5-4 and TRBJ2-3, reads ETGVTQSPTHLIKTRGQQVTLRCSSQSGHNTVSWYQQALGQGPQFIFQYYREEENGRGNFPPRFSGLQFPNYSSELNVNALELDDSALYLCASSSSTSGRDTQYFGPGTRLTVL.

This clone appeared a few times. The chain employs TRBV5-8 and TRBJ2-7; no reliable D call. Germline CDR1 is SGHTS and CDR2 is YDEGEE. CDR3 length: 16 residues. Between the trimmed V and J ends, which lost 4 bases and 4 bases, there was a span of 21 bases. The CDR3 spells CASSSSQWLDPYEQYF. CDR3 sequence (DNA): TGTGCCAGCAGCAGTTCACAGTGGCTGGACCCATACGAGCAGTACTTC.

In regard to this clone: Other DNA variants within this sample encode the same CDR3. This chain links TRBV9 with TRBJ2-5; D gene ambiguous. Looked up from germline, CDR1 is SGDLS and CDR2 is YYNGEE. V lost 0 bases and J 5 bases, leaving 8 bases between the germline ends. The CDR3 sequence is 13 residues long. The CDR3 here is CASSVGVGETQYF. The CDR3 DNA reads as TGTGCCAGCAGCGTAGGGGTGGGGGAGACCCAGTACTTC.

The chain carries TRBV28 and TRBJ1-4; 7 nucleotides align to TRBD1. V lost 3 bases, J lost 8 bases, and 3 bases stayed unmatched. Per germline, CDR1 MDHEN and CDR2 SYDVKM. This CDR3 contains 13 residues. In DNA, the CDR3 is TGTGCCAGCAGTTTGCAGGGGGAGGAAAAACTGTTTTTT. Translation: CASSLQGEEKLFF.

This CDR3 is CASSFGGSFSYNEQFF. The CDR3 coding sequence is TGTGCCAGCAGTTTTGGCGGTTCCTTCTCCTACAATGAGCAGTTCTTC. The gene calls are TRBV28 and TRBJ2-1; D gene ambiguous. The CDR3 covers 16 residues. V was clipped by 3 bases and J by 0 bases, with 12 bases between them. In germline, CDR1 is MDHEN, CDR2 SYDVKM.

V usage is TRBV28 and J usage is TRBJ2-7; perhaps TRBD2 as D (6 bases). Trimming left V 5 bases short and J 5 bases short, with 19 bases between. This CDR3 is built from 15 residues. The germline V gene encodes CDR1 MDHEN and CDR2 SYDVKM. The CDR3 nucleotides read TGTGCCAGCAGTCCCCCGGCGGGGATCGTAAACGAGCAGTACTTC. This codes for CASSPPAGIVNEQYF.

In the case of this clone: One end of the junction does not line up with germline, which may come from a read error. The chain recombines TRBV4-1 with TRBJ1-2; 7 bases match TRBD1. Germline assignment: CDR1 MGHRA and CDR2 YSYEKL. This CDR3 spans 13 amino acids. The CDR3 DNA reads as TGCGCCAGCAGCCAAGATGGCGGCAGGGGGTGTATCTTC. Residues: CASSQDGGRGCIF.

For this clone: Being one base from a much bigger clone, this may be a read error. This chain joins TRBV5-1 and TRBJ1-5; tentatively, D is TRBD1 (5 bases). V was cut by 0 bases and J by 6 bases, with 7 bases left in between. Germline lookup yields CDR1 SGHRS and CDR2 YFSETQ. The CDR3 loop spans 13 amino acids. CDR3 protein: CASSLEGSQPQHF. The CDR3 DNA reads as TGCGCCAGCAGCTTGGAGGGGAGTCAGCCCCAGCATTTT.